The 4 T cell receptor beta chains in this list originate from one sample, sequenced in a study of blood T cell repertoires in COVID-19. Sequenced by immunoSEQ multiplex PCR; TCRdb stores in-frame clones only, minus some. The data hold more than 350,000 clones, with approximately 92% observed a single time. The sample consisted of PBMCs or T cells enriched from blood (not recorded which). The receptors here all came from a man aged 18 to 30 who had recovered from COVID-19.

The rearrangement joins TRBV30 to TRBJ2-5; D unresolved. This CDR3 is 11 amino acids long. Germline V gene data show CDR1 as GTSNPN and CDR2 as SVGIG (reference sequence). Trimming shortened V by 0 bases and J by 6 bases, and 5 bases separated the two germline ends. CDR3 DNA sequence: TGTGCCTGGAGTGTAACTCAGACCCAGTACTTC. Translated: CAWSVTQTQYF. The full variable domain, in which reference TRBV30 and TRBJ2-5 provide the parts outside the CDR3, is SQTIHQWPATLVQPVGSPLSLECTVEGTSNPNLYWYRQAAGRGLQLLFYSVGIGQISSEVPQNLSASRPQDRQFILSSKKLLLSDSGFYLCAWSVTQTQYFGPGTRLLVL.

The chain links TRBV28 to TRBJ2-2; 9 bases line up with TRBD2. Germline V lookup: CDR1 MDHEN, CDR2 SYDVKM. This CDR3 region has 15 residues. Unmatched junction bases numbered 5, after V lost 5 bases and J lost 4 bases. The CDR3 nucleotides are TGTGCCAGCAGTATTAGCGGGAGTAGCACCGGGGAGCTGTTTTTT. This encodes CASSISGSSTGELFF.

The chain combines TRBV19 with TRBJ2-1; perhaps TRBD2 as D (5 bases). Trimming took off 11 bases at V and 13 bases at J, with 18 bases between the two ends. The CDR3 length is 11 residues. Per germline, CDR1 LNHDA and CDR2 SQIVND (reference sequence). CDR3 in amino acids: CAVQLGLPQFF. In nucleotides, the CDR3 is TGTGCCGTTCAATTAGGACTCCCTCAGTTCTTC.

The rearrangement links TRBV6-5 to TRBJ2-7, with TRBD2 matching over 7 bases. Trimming cost V 6 bases and J 6 bases; bases outside gene matches: 5. Germline V gives CDR1 MNHEY, CDR2 SVGAGI. The length of the CDR3 is 12 residues. CDR3 coding DNA: TGTGCCAGCAGCCCCACTAGCGCCGAGCAGTACTTC. Encoded protein: CASSPTSAEQYF.